This TCR beta chain emerged from a study of Tregs in tolerant kidney transplant recipients. Using immunoSEQ multiplex PCR, the repertoire was profiled, and TCRdb retains in-frame clones only, with some absent. Of some 64,000 clones in the sample, approximately 98% were seen once. The study, taken as a whole, reports: Some patients' samples used different primers over time, so nucleotide sequences weren't comparable.

Unstimulated regulatory T cells (CD4+CD25+CD127-), CD4+CD25- non-regulatory cells, CD4 and CD8 cells were FACS-sorted from thawed PBMCs. J was trimmed by 8 bases and V by 4 bases; bases with no gene match: 10. CDR1 and CDR2 from the germline V gene are MNHNS and SASEGT. The CDR3 runs to 16 residues. With regard to this clone: Antigen unknown.

This TCR came from a human donor who received a combined kidney and bone marrow transplant. Sequencing was performed on Tregs from blood, taken before the transplant. The chain recombines TRBV6-1 with TRBJ2-2; TRBD1 agrees at 10 bases. This CDR3 reads CASSAPGQGRTGELFF. CDR3 DNA: TGTGCCAGCAGTGCCCCGGGACAGGGGAGGACTGGGGAGCTGTTTTTT.